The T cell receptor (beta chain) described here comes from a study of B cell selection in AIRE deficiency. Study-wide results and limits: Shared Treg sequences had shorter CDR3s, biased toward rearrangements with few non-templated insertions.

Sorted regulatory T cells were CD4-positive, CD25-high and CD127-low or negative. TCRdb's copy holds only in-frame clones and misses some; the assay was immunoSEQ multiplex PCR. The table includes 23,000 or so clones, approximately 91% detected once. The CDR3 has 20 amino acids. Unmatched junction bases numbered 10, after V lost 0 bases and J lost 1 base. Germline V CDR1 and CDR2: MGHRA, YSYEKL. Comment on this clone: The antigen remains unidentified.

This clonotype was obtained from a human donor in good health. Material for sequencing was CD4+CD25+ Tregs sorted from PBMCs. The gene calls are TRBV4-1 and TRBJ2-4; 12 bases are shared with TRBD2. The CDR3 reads CASSQDWLAGGPRAKNIQYF. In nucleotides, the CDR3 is TGCGCCAGCAGCCAAGATTGGCTAGCGGGAGGGCCCCGGGCCAAAAACATTCAGTACTTC.